Listed below are T cell receptor beta chains from one sample, sequenced in a study of early T cells in non-severe SARS-CoV-2 infection. TCRdb redid the calling of the 5' RACE reads with MiXCR, one entry per CDR3 protein. The table shows some 40,000 distinct CDR3 sequences, with about 6.5% occurring only once. Material: whole blood, obtained at baseline. All receptors derive from an adult who was a healthcare worker with PCR-confirmed SARS-CoV-2 infection or an uninfected control (not recorded which). Each CDR3 is given with its conserved first and last residue. A D gene is named only where the DNA matches it firmly. Where a row states a size, it is once, few, many or the class of an expanded clone; other rows omit it.

clone size | J gene | CDR3 length | D gene | V gene | CDR3 DNA | CDR3 protein
many | TRBJ2-3 | 15 | TRBD2 | TRBV11-3 | TGTGCCAGCAGCGCCCTAGCGGGAGGAGCAGATACGCAGTATTTT | CASSALAGGADTQYF
NA | TRBJ2-7 | 14 | NA | TRBV7-9 | TGTGCCAGCAGCTTAATAAGCAGGGAGGACCTTACATACTTC | CASSLISREDLTYF
NA | TRBJ2-7 | 12 | TRBD1 | TRBV28 | TGTGCCAGCAGGGACAGGGGTTACGAGCAGTACTTC | CASRDRGYEQYF
NA | TRBJ1-1 | 9 | NA | TRBV9 | TGTGCCAGCAGCGTAGGAGCTTTCTTT | CASSVGAFF
many | TRBJ2-2 | 15 | TRBD2 | TRBV19 | TGTGCCAGTTCTTATCGGACTAGCCCCACCGGGGAGCTGTTTTTT | CASSYRTSPTGELFF
NA | TRBJ2-2 | 13 | NA | TRBV7-6 | TGTGCCAGCATGGTAGCGAACACCGGGGAGCTGTTTTTT | CASMVANTGELFF
NA | TRBJ2-5 | 14 | NA | TRBV25-1 | TGTGCCAGCAGTGAAGAAGGGGTAAAGGAGACCCAGTACTTC | CASSEEGVKETQYF
many | TRBJ2-1 | 16 | TRBD2 | TRBV19 | TGTGCCAGTAGTATCCGACTAGCCGGGGCGTACAATGAGCAGTTCTTC | CASSIRLAGAYNEQFF
NA | TRBJ2-1 | 14 | TRBD2 | TRBV15 | TGTGCCACCAGCAGGCGGGAGGGTTACAATGAGCAGTTCTTC | CATSRREGYNEQFF
many | TRBJ2-1 | 17 | TRBD2 | TRBV9 | TGTGCCAGCAGCCTTGTGCCGCTAGCGGGAGAGAACAATGAGCAGTTCTTC | CASSLVPLAGENNEQFF
few | TRBJ2-5 | 15 | TRBD2 | TRBV11-2 | TGTGCCAGCAGCCCCAGACTAGCCCAAGAGATGACCCAGTACTTC | CASSPRLAQEMTQYF
many | TRBJ2-5 | 13 | TRBD2 | TRBV20-1 | TGCAGTGCCGTCTTAGCGGGACAAGAGACCCAGTACTTC | CSAVLAGQETQYF
many | TRBJ2-3 | 14 | NA | TRBV6-2/TRBV6-3 | TGTGCCAGCAGTACATCGATAAATCGGGGTGCGCAGTATTTT | CASSTSINRGAQYF
few | TRBJ2-2 | 14 | TRBD2 | TRBV7-7 | TGTGCTAGCAGCACCAGCGGGGCAACCGGGGAGCTGTTTTTT | CASSTSGATGELFF
many | TRBJ2-7 | 15 | NA | TRBV9 | TGTGCCAGCAGCGTCCTCGGGCTAGAGGGAAACGAGCAGTACTTC | CASSVLGLEGNEQYF
NA | TRBJ2-2 | 21 | TRBD1 | TRBV24-1 | TGTGCCACCAGTGATCGGTACGGGCGGACAGGGAAAAGGGGGAGCACCGGGGAGCTGTTTTTT | CATSDRYGRTGKRGSTGELFF
many | TRBJ2-1 | 15 | NA | TRBV15 | TGTGCCACCAGCAGAGATCGGCTAGCTGCAAATGAGCAGTTCTTC | CATSRDRLAANEQFF
few | TRBJ2-1 | 15 | TRBD2 | TRBV4-3 | TGCGCCAGCAGCCAAGAGCGGGAGGGCCGTAGTGAGCAGTTCTTC | CASSQEREGRSEQFF